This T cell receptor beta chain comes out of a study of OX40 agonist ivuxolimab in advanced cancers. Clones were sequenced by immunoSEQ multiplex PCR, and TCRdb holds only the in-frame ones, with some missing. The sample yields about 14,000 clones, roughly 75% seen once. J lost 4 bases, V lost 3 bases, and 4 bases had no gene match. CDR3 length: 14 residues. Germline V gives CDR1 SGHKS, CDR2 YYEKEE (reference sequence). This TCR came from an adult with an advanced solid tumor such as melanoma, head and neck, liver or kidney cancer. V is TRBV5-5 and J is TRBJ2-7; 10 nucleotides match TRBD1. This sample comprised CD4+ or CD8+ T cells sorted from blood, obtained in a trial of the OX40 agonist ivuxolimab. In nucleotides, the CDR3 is TGTGCCAGCAGCTCCGGGACAGGGGCGTACGAGCAGTACTTC. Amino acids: CASSSGTGAYEQYF.